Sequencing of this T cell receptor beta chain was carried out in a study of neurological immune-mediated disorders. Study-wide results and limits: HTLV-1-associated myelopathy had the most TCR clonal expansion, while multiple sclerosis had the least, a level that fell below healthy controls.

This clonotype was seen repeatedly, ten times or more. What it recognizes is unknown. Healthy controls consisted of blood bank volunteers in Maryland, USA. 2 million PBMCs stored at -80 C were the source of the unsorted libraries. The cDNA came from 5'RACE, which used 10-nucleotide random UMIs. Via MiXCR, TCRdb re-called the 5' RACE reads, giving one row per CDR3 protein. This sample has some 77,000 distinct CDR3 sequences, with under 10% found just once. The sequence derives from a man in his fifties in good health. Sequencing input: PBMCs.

In DNA, the CDR3 is TGTGCCAGCAGCCAGCAGGGGGCGGGCATGGATTCACCCCTCCACTTT. Its translation: CASSQQGAGMDSPLHF. The rearrangement links TRBV7-3 to TRBJ1-6, with 8 bases lining up with TRBD1. The CDR3 has 16 amino acids. Germline CDR1 reads SGHTA; CDR2 reads FQGTGA. Trimming at V came to 5 bases and at J to 8 bases, leaving 11 bases not matched to a gene.